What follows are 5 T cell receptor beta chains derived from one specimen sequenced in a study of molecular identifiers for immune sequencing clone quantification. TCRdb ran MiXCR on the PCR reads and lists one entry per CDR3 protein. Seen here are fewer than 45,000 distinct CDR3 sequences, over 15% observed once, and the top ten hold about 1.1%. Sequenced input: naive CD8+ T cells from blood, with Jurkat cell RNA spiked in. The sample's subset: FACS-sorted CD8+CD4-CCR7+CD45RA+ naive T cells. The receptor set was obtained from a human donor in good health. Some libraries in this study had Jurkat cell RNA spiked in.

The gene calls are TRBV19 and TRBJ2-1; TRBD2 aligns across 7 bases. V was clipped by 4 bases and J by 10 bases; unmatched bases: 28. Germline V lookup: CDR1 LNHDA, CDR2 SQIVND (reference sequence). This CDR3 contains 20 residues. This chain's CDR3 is CASSTYPTLGTAGAKSEQFF. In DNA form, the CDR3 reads TGTGCCAGTAGTACCTACCCGACTTTAGGGACGGCGGGAGCGAAGTCGGAGCAGTTCTTC. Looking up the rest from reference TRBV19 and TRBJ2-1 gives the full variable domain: DGGITQSPKYLFRKEGQNVTLSCEQNLNHDAMYWYRQDPGQGLRLIYYSQIVNDFQKGDIAEGYSVSREKKESFPLTVTSAQKNPTAFYLCASSTYPTLGTAGAKSEQFFGPGTRLTVL.

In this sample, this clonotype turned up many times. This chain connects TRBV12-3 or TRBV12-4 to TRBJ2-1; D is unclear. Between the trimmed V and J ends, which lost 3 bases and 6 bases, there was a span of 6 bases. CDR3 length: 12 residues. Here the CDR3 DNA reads TGTGCCAGCAGTTTCCCAAGCAATGAGCAGTTCTTC. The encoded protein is CASSFPSNEQFF.

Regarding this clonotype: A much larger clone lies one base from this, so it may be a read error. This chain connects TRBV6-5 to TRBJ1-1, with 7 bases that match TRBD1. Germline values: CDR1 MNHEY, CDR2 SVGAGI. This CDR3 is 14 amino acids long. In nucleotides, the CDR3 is TGTGCCAGCAGTTACCACAAGACAGGGACCGAAGCTCTCTTT. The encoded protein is CASSYHKTGTEALF.

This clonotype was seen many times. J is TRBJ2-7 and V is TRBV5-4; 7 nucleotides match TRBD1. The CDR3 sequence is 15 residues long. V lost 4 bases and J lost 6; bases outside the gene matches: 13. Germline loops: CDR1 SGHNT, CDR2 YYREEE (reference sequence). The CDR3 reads CASSPYLGDSVEQYF. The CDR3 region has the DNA TGTGCCAGCAGCCCGTATTTGGGGGACAGTGTCGAGCAGTACTTC.

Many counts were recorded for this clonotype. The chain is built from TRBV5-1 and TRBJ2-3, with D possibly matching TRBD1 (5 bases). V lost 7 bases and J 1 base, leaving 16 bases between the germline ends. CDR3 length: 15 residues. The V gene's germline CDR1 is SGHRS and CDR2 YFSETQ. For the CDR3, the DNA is TGCGCCAGCCTCGTGGGGCTCCGAGGCACAGATACGCAGTATTTT. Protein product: CASLVGLRGTDTQYF.